This T cell receptor beta chain was obtained from a study of technical replicates of blood from a handful of donors. This CDR3 has 14 residues. Per germline, CDR1 MNHEY and CDR2 SVGAGI. With V trimmed by 2 bases and J by 9 bases, 6 bases remained unmatched. The data were produced by immunoSEQ multiplex PCR, yet TCRdb's version contains in-frame clones alone and is incomplete. This table holds almost 90,000 clones, just under 95% found once. The chain couples TRBV6-5 to TRBJ2-1; 8 bases fit TRBD1. Sequencing was performed on T cells isolated from PBMCs. The receptor was isolated from a human donor in good health. The CDR3 nucleotides read TGTGCCAGCAGTTACCGGGGAACAGGGGGTGAGCAGTTCTTC. Encoded protein: CASSYRGTGGEQFF.